This T cell receptor beta chain was documented in a study of beta chain features in type 1 diabetes. At the level of the study: Examination of sorted cells across all samples involved about 99 million cells. The study, taken as a whole, reports: Naive, central memory and Treg TCRB repertoires appeared more alike in patients than in healthy donors.

This clone was seen a handful of times. The antigen remains unidentified. Sequenced material consisted of expressed TCRB transcripts (all of the isolated RNA was reverse transcribed). The table came from immunoSEQ multiplex PCR; TCRdb's copy has only in-frame clones and leaves some out. The sample shows roughly 400,000 clones, about 16% of them seen only once. The authors sorted CD4+ naive, central memory, regulatory and stem cell-like memory cells via CD45RO/CCR7/CD25/CD127/CD95/CD27. Per germline, CDR1 MNHEY and CDR2 SMNVEV (reference sequence). This CDR3 region has 16 residues. V lost 5 bases and J lost 0, with 14 bases in between.

The chain recombines TRBV27 with TRBJ1-5, with a tentative D call TRBD1 (5 bases). This clonotype was obtained from a woman under 30 in good health. The sample was naive CD4+ T cells from blood. The CDR3 bases are TGTGCCAGCAGTCCCAATGGGGCCCATAGCAATCAGCCCCAGCATTTT. Translation: CASSPNGAHSNQPQHF.